One and the same sample provided the 32 T cell receptor beta chains below, sequenced in a study of cytotoxic CD8 clonotypes in ibrutinib-treated CLL. Method: immunoSEQ multiplex PCR; TCRdb's copy keeps in-frame clones and lacks some. This repertoire shows some 140,000 clones, 75% to 95% found once; its top ten account for less than 14%. Here the sequenced sample was PBMCs, taken after 12 months of ibrutinib treatment. Receptors were obtained from a human donor with chronic lymphocytic leukemia.

This sequence joins TRBV7-3 and TRBJ2-1; TRBD2 aligns across 7 bases. V gave up 4 bases and J gave up 0 bases; unmatched junction bases: 6. Germline CDR1 reads SGHTA; CDR2 reads FQGTGA. The CDR3 extends over 16 amino acids. The CDR3 loop is CASSSTGGSSYNEQFF. The CDR3 DNA follows: TGTGCCAGCAGCTCCACCGGGGGGAGCTCCTACAATGAGCAGTTCTTC. Using reference TRBV7-3 and TRBJ2-1 for the parts outside the CDR3, the full variable domain is GAGVSQTPSNKVTEKGKYVELRCDPISGHTALYWYRQSLGQGPEFLIYFQGTGAADDSGLPNDRFFAVRPEGSVSTLKIQRTERGDSAVYLCASSSTGGSSYNEQFFGPGTRLTVL.

The J gene is TRBJ2-3, the V gene TRBV25-1; 15 bases match TRBD2. Germline V gene sequence: CDR1 MGHDK, CDR2 SYGVNS. Trimming at V came to 10 bases and at J to 8 bases, leaving 4 bases not matched to a gene. CDR3 length: 13 residues. The CDR3 here is CATGLAGGPTQYF. The CDR3, as DNA: TGTGCCACCGGACTAGCGGGAGGGCCTACGCAGTATTTT.

V gene TRBV10-3 combines with J gene TRBJ2-7, with 8 bases aligning to TRBD2. The V and J ends lost 6 bases and 4 bases, in that order; junction bases with no gene match: 11. This CDR3 is 15 amino acids long. The germline V gene encodes CDR1 ENHRY and CDR2 SYGVKD. The CDR3 here is CAIRGSGADTYEQYF. The CDR3 nucleotides read TGTGCCATCAGGGGTAGCGGGGCAGATACGTACGAGCAGTACTTC.

The chain is built from TRBV30 and TRBJ1-5; D is perhaps TRBD1 (5 bases). The CDR3 has 13 amino acids. Germline lookup yields CDR1 GTSNPN and CDR2 SVGIG (reference sequence). V was cut by 2 bases and J by 5 bases, with 10 bases left in between. The CDR3 DNA is TGTGCCTGGAGTCAGGACATAGATCAGCCCCAGCATTTT. It specifies CAWSQDIDQPQHF.

The chain is built from TRBV5-5 and TRBJ2-7; a weak D match, TRBD2 (5 bases). The V gene lost 4 bases and the J gene lost 3 bases, with 17 bases spanning the gap. The CDR3 consists of 15 residues. CDR1 and CDR2 from the germline V gene are SGHKS and YYEKEE (reference sequence). CDR3 amino acids: CASSRMGDGIYEQYF. The CDR3 DNA follows: TGTGCCAGCAGCCGAATGGGAGACGGAATCTACGAGCAGTACTTC.

The V and J genes are TRBV5-1 and TRBJ2-3; 8 bases align to TRBD2. With 4 bases clipped from V and 2 bases from J, the junction kept 9 bases outside the gene matches. CDR3 size: 16 residues. The germline V gene has CDR1 SGHRS and CDR2 YFSETQ. CDR3 region: CASSPPLAGHTDTQYF. CDR3 bases: TGCGCCAGCAGCCCTCCTTTAGCGGGGCACACAGATACGCAGTATTTT.

The chain links TRBV5-6 to TRBJ2-7; TRBD1 aligns across 7 bases. Per the germline V gene, CDR1 is SGHDT and CDR2 is YYEEEE. J was trimmed by 3 bases and V by 5 bases; bases with no gene match: 8. This CDR3 spans 14 amino acids. This CDR3 reads CASSYRGQVYEQYF. CDR3 in DNA: TGTGCCAGCAGTTATAGAGGACAGGTCTACGAGCAGTACTTC.

V is TRBV10-3 and J is TRBJ2-1; TRBD1 might be the D (8 bases). The CDR3 is made up of 13 amino acids. Germline values: CDR1 ENHRY, CDR2 SYGVKD. The V end was cut by 11 bases, the J end by 5 bases, with 16 bases between. The CDR3 DNA reads as TGTGCCTTACAGGGGGGGGCTAACAATGAGCAGTTCTTC. Amino acids: CALQGGANNEQFF.

The chain is built from TRBV13 and TRBJ1-3, with 8 bases lining up with TRBD1. Germline-derived CDR1 and CDR2 are PRHDT and FYEKMQ (reference sequence). This CDR3 region has 16 residues. J was trimmed by 0 bases and V by 5 bases; bases with no gene match: 6. Here the CDR3 DNA reads TGTGCCAGCAGCCCCGGGACAGGAGGCTCTGGAAACACCATATATTTT. This sequence encodes CASSPGTGGSGNTIYF. Looking up the rest from reference TRBV13 and TRBJ1-3 gives the full variable domain: AAGVIQSPRHLIKEKRETATLKCYPIPRHDTVYWYQQGPGQDPQFLISFYEKMQSDKGSIPDRFSAQQFSDYHSELNMSSLELGDSALYFCASSPGTGGSGNTIYFGEGSWLTVV.

The chain couples TRBV18 to TRBJ2-7; no clear D. Trimming took 0 bases from V and 1 from J, leaving 13 bases between them. Germline CDR1 KGHSH, CDR2 LQKENI. CDR3 length: 16 residues. The CDR3 sequence: CASSPPGTAESYEQYF. CDR3 nucleotide sequence: TGTGCCAGCTCACCACCGGGAACCGCAGAATCCTACGAGCAGTACTTC.

The chain links TRBV15 to TRBJ1-2; 7 bases line up with TRBD1. CDR3 length: 15 residues. The ends lost 0 bases at V and 6 bases at J; junction bases unmatched: 7. CDR1 and CDR2 from the germline V gene are LNHNV and YYDKDF (reference sequence). The CDR3 bases are TGTGCCACCAGCAGAGATGTTACAGGGGTTGATGGCTACACCTTC. Protein product: CATSRDVTGVDGYTF.

This chain joins TRBV6-1 and TRBJ1-3, with a weak D call TRBD1 (5 bases). Trimming left V 3 bases short and J 4 bases short, with 13 bases between. The CDR3 extends over 15 amino acids. Germline-derived CDR1 and CDR2 are MNHNS and SASEGT. CDR3 protein: CASSDDRGSGNTIYF. Here the CDR3 DNA reads TGTGCCAGCAGTGATGATAGGGGTTCGGGAAACACCATATATTTT.

CDR3 bases: TGTGCCAGCAGCTCGGGGTGGGGACAGGGGGCTGACGAGCAGTACTTC. Translated: CASSSGWGQGADEQYF. The chain recombines TRBV7-9 with TRBJ2-7; TRBD1 agrees at 12 bases. This CDR3 is 16 amino acids long. With V trimmed by 4 bases and J by 5 bases, 9 bases remained unmatched. The V gene's germline CDR1 is SEHNR and CDR2 FQNEAQ (reference sequence).

The chain couples TRBV11-1 to TRBJ1-4, with a tentative D call TRBD1 (6 bases). Trimming removed 6 bases from V and 5 bases from J, with 16 bases in between. CDR1 is SGHAT, CDR2 FQDESV, per germline (reference sequence). The CDR3 is made up of 15 amino acids. The CDR3 protein is CASRPTGTPNEKLFF. The CDR3 DNA sequence: TGTGCCAGCAGGCCCACAGGGACGCCGAATGAAAAACTGTTTTTT.

The CDR3: CASSPRTGSYNEQFF. CDR3 in DNA: TGCGCCAGCAGCCCCCGGACAGGGTCCTACAATGAGCAGTTCTTC. The J gene is TRBJ2-1, the V gene TRBV5-1; the match to TRBD1 covers 8 bases. The CDR3 loop spans 15 amino acids. Germline CDR1 is SGHRS and CDR2 is YFSETQ. V trimming: 4 bases; J trimming: 1 base; junction bases outside the gene matches: 4.

The V call is TRBV11-3, the J call TRBJ2-1; 11 bases match TRBD1. CDR1 is SGHNT and CDR2 is YENEEA in the germline V gene. CDR3 length equals 16 residues. V gave up 5 bases and J gave up 12 bases; unmatched junction bases: 15. CDR3 sequence: CASSPIHRDRGSRQFF. The DNA of the CDR3 is TGTGCCAGCAGCCCGATCCATCGGGACAGGGGGTCGCGGCAGTTCTTC.

The chain recombines TRBV7-9 with TRBJ1-4; 7 bases match TRBD1. Germline CDR1 SEHNR, CDR2 FQNEAQ (reference sequence). CDR3 length equals 15 residues. V dropped 4 bases and J dropped 7; count of bases not matched to a gene: 9. CDR3 loop: CASSSRDSRGEKLFF. In DNA form, the CDR3 reads TGTGCCAGCAGCTCCCGGGACAGTAGAGGTGAAAAACTGTTTTTT.

The J gene is TRBJ2-1, the V gene TRBV19; D remains unclear. V lost 3 bases to trimming and J lost 2 bases, with 8 bases between them. Germline CDR1 reads LNHDA; CDR2 reads SQIVND (reference sequence). The CDR3 is made up of 14 amino acids. The CDR3 DNA sequence: TGTGCCAGTAGTATCACTATCGCCTACAATGAGCAGTTCTTC. Translation: CASSITIAYNEQFF.

This chain connects TRBV2 to TRBJ2-7, with 7 nucleotides matching TRBD2. Germline CDR1 and CDR2: SNHLY and FYNNEI. The ends lost 8 bases at V and 2 bases at J; junction bases unmatched: 6. The CDR3 is 13 residues long. The CDR3 DNA sequence: TGTGCCAGCTCGAGCGGGGCTCCCTACGAGCAGTACTTC. Its translation: CASSSGAPYEQYF.

V usage is TRBV28 and J usage is TRBJ1-2, with D possibly matching TRBD1 (6 bases). This CDR3 spans 15 amino acids. V was clipped by 5 bases and J by 4 bases, with 17 bases between them. Germline-derived CDR1 and CDR2 are MDHEN and SYDVKM. CDR3 nucleotides: TGTGCCAGCAGTCCCCCCAGGGTACAGGGCTATGGCTACACCTTC. This sequence encodes CASSPPRVQGYGYTF.

This clone was counted only a few times. In nucleotides, the CDR3 is TGTGCCAGCAGTCCCCACCCAGTTTCAGGTTCCGGGGAGCTGTTTTTT. This translates into CASSPHPVSGSGELFF. The chain links TRBV6-6 to TRBJ2-2; D gene unclear. Germline V gene sequence: CDR1 MNHNY, CDR2 SVGAGI (reference sequence). The CDR3 has 16 residues. Between the trimmed V and J ends, which lost 5 bases and 6 bases, there was a span of 19 bases.

The J gene is TRBJ2-7, the V gene TRBV18; 9 bases are a match to TRBD2. This CDR3 is built from 15 residues. V dropped 0 bases and J dropped 4; count of bases not matched to a gene: 4. Per germline, CDR1 KGHSH and CDR2 LQKENI. Here the CDR3 DNA reads TGTGCCAGCTCACCACCCAATAGCGGGAGTTACGAGCAGTACTTC. This translates into CASSPPNSGSYEQYF.

The chain carries TRBV4-3 and TRBJ2-2; the D is unclear. Trimming pared 1 base from V and 6 bases from J, leaving 21 bases between. The CDR3 is 18 residues long. Germline assignment: CDR1 LGHNA and CDR2 YSLEER. The CDR3 here is CASSQVVSLRPIPGELFF. DNA of the CDR3: TGCGCCAGCAGCCAAGTTGTTTCCTTGAGACCTATCCCCGGGGAGCTGTTTTTT.

The chain uses TRBV7-8 and TRBJ2-1, with D possibly TRBD1 on 7 matching bases. From germline, CDR1 is SGHVS and CDR2 FQNEAQ. CDR3 length equals 17 residues. Trimming removed 5 bases at V and 5 bases at J, with 22 bases between. This chain's CDR3 is CASSPSLLAGTDNEQFF. For the CDR3, the DNA is TGTGCCAGCAGCCCGAGCCTTTTGGCGGGGACAGACAATGAGCAGTTCTTC.

The table lists this clone with a few counts. Here the CDR3 DNA reads TGTGCCAGCAGCTTGGGACTAGTGGAGGGCGATGAGCAGTTCTTC. Translated, it gives CASSLGLVEGDEQFF. The chain carries TRBV11-2 and TRBJ2-1; 8 bases agree with TRBD2. V dropped 3 bases and J dropped 8; count of bases not matched to a gene: 9. The germline CDR1 and CDR2 sequences are SGHAT and FQNNGV. The CDR3 extends over 15 amino acids.

The chain joins TRBV4-2 to TRBJ1-1, with D hard to call. The CDR3 loop spans 15 amino acids. V lost 6 bases and J lost 3, with 17 bases in between. The germline gives CDR1 LGHNA, CDR2 YNFKEQ. Written as DNA, the CDR3 is TGTGCCAGCAGTGGACTGGGCAGCCTATACACTGAAGCTTTCTTT. This codes for CASSGLGSLYTEAFF.

The chain carries TRBV7-2 and TRBJ1-2, with D perhaps TRBD1 (5 bases). CDR3 length: 12 amino acids. With 1 base removed from V and 8 bases from J, the gap between germline ends came to 8 bases. Germline V gives CDR1 SGHTA, CDR2 FQGNSA. CDR3 region: CASSLVRGGYTF. The CDR3 nucleotides read TGTGCCAGCAGCTTAGTCCGGGGGGGCTACACCTTC.

The CDR3 loop is CASSETGIGYEQYF. The CDR3 nucleotides are TGTGCCAGCAGTGAAACCGGTATTGGCTACGAGCAGTACTTC. This chain links TRBV2 with TRBJ2-7; D unresolved. V dropped 2 bases and J dropped 3 bases, with 11 bases sitting between them. The germline V gene has CDR1 SNHLY and CDR2 FYNNEI. The length of the CDR3 is 14 residues.

The V call is TRBV6-5, the J call TRBJ2-5; the D gene is possibly TRBD1 (5 bases). Germline lookup yields CDR1 MNHEY and CDR2 SVGAGI. V was cut by 0 bases and J by 0 bases, with 11 bases left in between. The CDR3 has 16 amino acids. The CDR3 loop reads CASSYSGRGHQETQYF. The DNA of the CDR3 is TGTGCCAGCAGTTACTCTGGAAGGGGCCACCAAGAGACCCAGTACTTC.

The chain couples TRBV7-9 to TRBJ2-1, with D possibly being TRBD2 (6 bases). Germline values: CDR1 SEHNR, CDR2 FQNEAQ (reference sequence). V was clipped by 7 bases and J by 2 bases, with 15 bases between them. CDR3 length equals 15 residues. This CDR3 reads CASTSGLATYNEQFF. CDR3 nucleotide sequence: TGTGCCAGCACCTCCGGGCTAGCGACCTACAATGAGCAGTTCTTC.

The chain carries TRBV7-6 and TRBJ2-7; 9 bases fit TRBD1. V lost 2 bases to trimming and J lost 5 bases; unmatched junction nucleotides: 7. The V gene's germline CDR1 is SGHVS and CDR2 FNYEAQ. The CDR3 spans 15 residues. In DNA, the CDR3 is TGTGCCAGCAGCTTAACCGGGACAGGGCTCAACGAGCAGTACTTC. It translates to CASSLTGTGLNEQYF.

The V and J genes are TRBV27 and TRBJ2-1, with 7 bases fitting TRBD2. Germline assignment: CDR1 MNHEY and CDR2 SMNVEV (reference sequence). This CDR3 contains 15 residues. V shed 2 bases and J 10 bases; nucleotides not matched to a gene: 11. The CDR3 loop reads CASSLSHGWGGEQFF. DNA of the CDR3: TGTGCCAGCAGTTTAAGTCACGGTTGGGGAGGGGAGCAGTTCTTC.